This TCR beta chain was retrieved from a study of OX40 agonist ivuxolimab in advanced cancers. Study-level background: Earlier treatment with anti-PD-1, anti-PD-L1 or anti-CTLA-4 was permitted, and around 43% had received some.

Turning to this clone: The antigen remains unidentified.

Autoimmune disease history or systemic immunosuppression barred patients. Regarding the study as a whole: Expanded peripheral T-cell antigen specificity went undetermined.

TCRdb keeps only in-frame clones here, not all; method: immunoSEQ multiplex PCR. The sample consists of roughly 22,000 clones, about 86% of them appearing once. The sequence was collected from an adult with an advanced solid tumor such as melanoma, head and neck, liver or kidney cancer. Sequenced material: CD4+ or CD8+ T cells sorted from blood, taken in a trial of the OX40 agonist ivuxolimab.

This CDR3 is CASRREGSLLEQYF. CDR3 coding DNA: TGTGCCAGCCGGCGGGAGGGGTCCCTTCTTGAGCAGTACTTC. This rearrangement joins TRBV27 to TRBJ2-7, with TRBD2 matching 9 bases. Germline CDR1 reads MNHEY; CDR2 reads SMNVEV (reference sequence). Trimming removed 8 bases from V and 7 bases from J; junction bases left unmatched: 12. The CDR3 totals 14 residues.